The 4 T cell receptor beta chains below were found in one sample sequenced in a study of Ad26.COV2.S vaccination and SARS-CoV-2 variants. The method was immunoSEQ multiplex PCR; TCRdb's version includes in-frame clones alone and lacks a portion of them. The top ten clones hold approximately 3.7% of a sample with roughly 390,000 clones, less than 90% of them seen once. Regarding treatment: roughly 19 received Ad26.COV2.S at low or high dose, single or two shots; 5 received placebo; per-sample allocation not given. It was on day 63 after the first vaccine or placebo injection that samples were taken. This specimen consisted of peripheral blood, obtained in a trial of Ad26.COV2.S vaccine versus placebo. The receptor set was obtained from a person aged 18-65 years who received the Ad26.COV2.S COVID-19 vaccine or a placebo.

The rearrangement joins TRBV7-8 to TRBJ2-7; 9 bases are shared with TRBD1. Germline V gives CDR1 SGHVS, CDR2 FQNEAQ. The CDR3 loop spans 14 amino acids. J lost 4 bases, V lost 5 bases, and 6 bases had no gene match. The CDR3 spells CASSQQGARYEQYF. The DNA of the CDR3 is TGTGCCAGCAGCCAACAGGGGGCAAGATACGAGCAGTACTTC.

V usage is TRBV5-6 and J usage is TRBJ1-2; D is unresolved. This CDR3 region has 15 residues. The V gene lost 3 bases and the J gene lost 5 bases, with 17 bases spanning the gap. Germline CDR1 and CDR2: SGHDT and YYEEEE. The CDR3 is CASSSGLFGPYGYTF. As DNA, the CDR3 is TGTGCCAGCAGCTCGGGGTTATTTGGCCCATATGGCTACACCTTC.

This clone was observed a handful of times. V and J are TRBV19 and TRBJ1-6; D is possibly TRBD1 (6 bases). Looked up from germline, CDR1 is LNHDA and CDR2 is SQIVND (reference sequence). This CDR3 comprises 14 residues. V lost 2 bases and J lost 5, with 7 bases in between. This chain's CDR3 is CASSITGNNSPLHF. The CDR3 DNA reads TGTGCCAGTAGTATAACAGGGAATAATTCACCCCTCCACTTT.

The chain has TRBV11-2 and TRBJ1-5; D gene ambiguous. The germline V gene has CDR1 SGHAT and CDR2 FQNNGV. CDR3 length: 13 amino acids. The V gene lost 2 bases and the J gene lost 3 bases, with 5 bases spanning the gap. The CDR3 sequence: CASSLSPNQPQHF. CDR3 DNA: TGTGCCAGCAGCTTAAGTCCCAATCAGCCCCAGCATTTT.